The T cell receptor beta chain under discussion was sequenced for a study of T-cell memory formation after mild COVID-19. Study-level findings and limits: Clones contracting day 15 to 85 were balanced CD4/CD8; later expanders leaned CD4+.

A word on this clonotype: Its antigen remains unidentified.

Germline CDR1 reads SGHNT; CDR2 reads YYREEE (reference sequence). The V end lost 0 bases, the J end lost 5 bases, and 11 bases lay between the germline ends. The CDR3 length is 15 residues. Employing constant-segment primers, 5'RACE generated TCR alpha and TCR beta cDNA libraries bearing sample barcodes and UMIs. TCRdb redid the calling of the 5' RACE reads with MiXCR, one entry per CDR3 protein. In the table there are about 430,000 distinct CDR3 sequences, approximately 25% of which are singletons. The TCR comes from an adult woman who had mild COVID-19 (a few samples of this study predate the infection). Cell type and time point are not known. This rearrangement joins TRBV5-4 to TRBJ1-4; no clear D. The sample comprised PBMCs or a T cell subset sorted from them (not recorded which). CDR3 sequence (DNA): TGTGCCAGCAGCTTGGTCGCGGGCCTGAATGAAAAACTGTTTTTT. Amino acid sequence: CASSLVAGLNEKLFF.